A single T cell receptor (beta chain) is shown here with its context. Its antigen remains unknown. The source of the sample is a study of early T cells in non-severe SARS-CoV-2 infection. Turning to the study itself: Chains stayed unpaired after sequencing of bulk RNA from unsorted whole blood. Findings and caveats of the study: The study's VDJdb matching favored anti-spike CD8 responses and missed private and CD4 specificities.

The length of the CDR3 is 16 residues. The V end lost 5 bases, the J end lost 3 bases, and 20 bases lay between the germline ends. Individual cDNA molecules were tagged with unique molecular identifiers, the study reported. TCRdb itself ran the 5' RACE reads through MiXCR, one entry per CDR3 protein. The table records about 110,000 distinct CDR3 sequences, approximately 12% of them present only once. This TCR derives from an adult who was a healthcare worker with PCR-confirmed SARS-CoV-2 infection or an uninfected control (not recorded which). The V and J genes are TRBV12-3 or TRBV12-4 and TRBJ2-7; the D gene is possibly TRBD2 (5 bases). The sequenced sample consisted of whole blood. This CDR3 reads CASSPPGRGLNYEQYF. The CDR3 bases are TGTGCCAGCAGTCCCCCCGGCCGCGGGCTGAACTACGAGCAGTACTTC.